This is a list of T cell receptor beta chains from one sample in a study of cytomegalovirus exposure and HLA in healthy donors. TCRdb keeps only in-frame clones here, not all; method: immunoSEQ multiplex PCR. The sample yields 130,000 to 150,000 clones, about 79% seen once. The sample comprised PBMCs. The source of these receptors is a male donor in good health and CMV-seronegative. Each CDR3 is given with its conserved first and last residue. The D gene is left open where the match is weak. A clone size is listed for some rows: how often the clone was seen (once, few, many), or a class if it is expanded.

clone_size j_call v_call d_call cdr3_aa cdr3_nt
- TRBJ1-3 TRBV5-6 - CASSLGPRSGNTIYF TGTGCCAGCAGCTTGGGCCCGCGCTCTGGAAACACCATATATTTT
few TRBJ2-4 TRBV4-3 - CASSPRPLLSEGQNIQYF TGCGCCAGCAGCCCCCGTCCCTTACTCTCGGAGGGGCAAAACATTCAGTACTTC
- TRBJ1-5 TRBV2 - CASSRGEGKPQHF TGTGCCAGCAGCCGCGGGGAGGGTAAGCCCCAGCATTTT
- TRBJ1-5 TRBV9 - CASSVGQWGPQHF TGTGCCAGCAGCGTAGGACAGTGGGGGCCCCAGCATTTT
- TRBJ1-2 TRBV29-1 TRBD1 CSAGDRGSVYGYTF TGCAGCGCCGGGGACAGGGGATCAGTCTATGGCTACACCTTC
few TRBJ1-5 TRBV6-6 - CASSYGGEFQPQHF TGTGCCAGCAGTTACGGAGGCGAATTTCAGCCCCAGCATTTT
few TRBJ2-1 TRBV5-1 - CASSSEGNEQFF TGCGCCAGCAGCTCAGAGGGCAATGAGCAGTTCTTC
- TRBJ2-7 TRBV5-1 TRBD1 CASSPGTGSYEQYF TGCGCCAGCAGCCCAGGGACAGGATCCTACGAGCAGTACTTC
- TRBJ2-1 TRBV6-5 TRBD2 CASSYSSGRAYNEQFF TGTGCCAGCAGTTACTCAAGCGGGAGGGCCTACAATGAGCAGTTCTTC
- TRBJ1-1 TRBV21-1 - CASSKVGGQVAFF TGTGCCAGCAGCAAAGTCGGGGGACAGGTAGCTTTCTTT
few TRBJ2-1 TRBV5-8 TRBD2 CASSRGTSAAYNEQFF TGTGCCAGCAGCAGGGGGACTAGCGCAGCCTACAATGAGCAGTTCTTC
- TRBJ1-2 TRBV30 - CAWNLGGDYGYTF TGTGCCTGGAATCTAGGAGGGGACTATGGCTACACCTTC
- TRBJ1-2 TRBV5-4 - CASSLEGFPSDYGYTF TGTGCCAGCAGCTTGGAGGGGTTTCCGTCCGACTATGGCTACACCTTC
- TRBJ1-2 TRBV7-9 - CASSLDRGVYYGYTF TGTGCCAGCAGCTTAGATCGCGGCGTCTACTATGGCTACACCTTC
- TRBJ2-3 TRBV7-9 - CASSLAGADTQYF TGTGCCAGCAGCTTAGCCGGAGCAGATACGCAGTATTTT
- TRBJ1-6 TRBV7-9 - CSSSLGRNSPLHF TGTTCCAGCAGCTTAGGCAGGAATTCACCCCTCCACTTT
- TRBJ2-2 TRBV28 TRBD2 CANSRASGGANTGELFF TGTGCCAACTCTCGAGCTAGCGGGGGGGCGAACACCGGGGAGCTGTTTTTT
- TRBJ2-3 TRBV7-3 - CASSLFRGDTQYF TGTGCCAGCAGCTTATTTCGGGGGGATACGCAGTATTTT
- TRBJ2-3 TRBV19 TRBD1 CASRDRAGGSTDTQYF TGTGCCAGTAGGGACAGGGCCGGTGGTAGCACAGATACGCAGTATTTT
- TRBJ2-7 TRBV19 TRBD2 CASSTSGRASEQYF TGTGCCAGTAGCACTAGCGGGAGGGCCTCCGAGCAGTACTTC
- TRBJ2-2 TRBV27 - CASRGSGELFF TGTGCCAGCCGGGGGTCCGGGGAGCTGTTTTTT
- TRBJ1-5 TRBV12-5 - CASAGTNQPQHF TGTGCTAGCGCAGGTACCAATCAGCCCCAGCATTTT
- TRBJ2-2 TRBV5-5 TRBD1 CASSADRGWTGELFF TGTGCCAGCAGCGCCGACAGGGGATGGACCGGGGAGCTGTTTTTT
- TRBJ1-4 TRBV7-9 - CASSLSGTIVEKLFF TGTGCCAGCAGCTTATCGGGAACAATCGTAGAAAAACTGTTTTTT
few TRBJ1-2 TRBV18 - CASSQIYAGEYGYTF TGTGCCAGCTCACAAATCTACGCAGGGGAGTATGGCTACACCTTC
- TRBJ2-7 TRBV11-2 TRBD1 CASSLVGRGPDEQYF TGTGCCAGCAGCTTAGTAGGCAGGGGGCCCGACGAGCAGTACTTC
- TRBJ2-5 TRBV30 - CAWSAGGSGTQYF TGTGCCTGGAGTGCGGGCGGGTCTGGGACCCAGTACTTC
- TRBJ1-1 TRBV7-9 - CASSSVIGVTEAFF TGTGCCAGCAGTTCGGTAATCGGGGTAACTGAAGCTTTCTTT
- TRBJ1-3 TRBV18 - CASSPPGGSGNTIYF TGTGCCAGCTCACCACCGGGCGGGTCCGGAAACACCATATATTTT
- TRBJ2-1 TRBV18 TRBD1 CASSPPTGGSYNEQFF TGTGCCAGCTCACCACCGACAGGGGGCTCCTACAATGAGCAGTTCTTC
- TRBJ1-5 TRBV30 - CAWSVAPRNQPQHF TGTGCCTGGAGTGTGGCCCCCCGCAATCAGCCCCAGCATTTT
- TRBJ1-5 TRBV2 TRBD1 CASSRQGSDQPQHF TGTGCCAGCAGCCGACAGGGTTCGGATCAGCCCCAGCATTTT
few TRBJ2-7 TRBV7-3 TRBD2 CASSLAGDEQYF TGTGCCAGCAGCCTAGCGGGGGACGAGCAGTACTTC
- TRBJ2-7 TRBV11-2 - CASSSGEGTYYEQYF TGTGCCAGCAGCTCCGGGGAAGGCACTTACTACGAGCAGTACTTC
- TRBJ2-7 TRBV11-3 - CASSPDRPSYEQYF TGTGCCAGCAGCCCCGACAGACCCTCCTACGAGCAGTACTTC
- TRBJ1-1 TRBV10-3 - CATEGPAGTEAFF TGTGCCACCGAGGGCCCCGCGGGAACTGAAGCTTTCTTT
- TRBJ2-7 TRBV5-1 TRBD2 CASSPPAGVYEQYF TGCGCCAGCAGCCCACCAGCGGGAGTCTACGAGCAGTACTTC
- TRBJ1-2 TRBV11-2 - CASTQTGLYGYTF TGTGCCAGCACCCAAACAGGGTTATATGGCTACACCTTC
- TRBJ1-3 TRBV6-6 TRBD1 CASSYGAGGTGNTIYF TGTGCCAGCAGTTATGGGGCAGGGGGCACTGGAAACACCATATATTTT
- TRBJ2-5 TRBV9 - CASSLGLQETQYF TGTGCCAGCAGCCTGGGACTTCAAGAGACCCAGTACTTC
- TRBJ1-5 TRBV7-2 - CASSAGVWSNQPQHF TGTGCCAGCAGCGCCGGGGTATGGAGCAATCAGCCCCAGCATTTT
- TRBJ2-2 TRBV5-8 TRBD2 CAIATSALTGELFF TGTGCCATTGCGACTAGCGCTCTCACCGGGGAGCTGTTTTTT
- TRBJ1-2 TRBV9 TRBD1 CASSVRLGGQGYYGYTF TGTGCCAGCAGCGTAAGGTTAGGGGGACAGGGGTACTATGGCTACACCTTC
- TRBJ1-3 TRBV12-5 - CASGFQISSGNTIYF TGTGCTAGTGGTTTTCAGATCTCCTCTGGAAACACCATATATTTT
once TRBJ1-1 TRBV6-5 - CASSLQGGMNTEAFF TGTGCCAGCAGTCTACAGGGTGGAATGAACACTGAAGCTTTCTTT